Following are 24 T cell receptor beta chains from one sample sequenced in a study of T-cell memory formation after mild COVID-19. TCRdb reprocessed the 5' RACE reads with MiXCR, giving one entry per CDR3 protein. The table includes 450,000 to 650,000 distinct CDR3 sequences, around 20% detected once. The sequencing sample was made of PBMCs or a T cell subset sorted from them (not recorded which). The receptors derive from an adult woman who had mild COVID-19 (a few samples of this study predate the infection). Cell type and time point are not known.

The chain carries TRBV4-3 and TRBJ2-7; D possibly matches TRBD1 or TRBD2 (7 bases each). This CDR3 comprises 16 residues. V was pared by 0 bases and J by 5 bases, with 17 bases between. Germline V gene sequence: CDR1 LGHNA, CDR2 YSLEER. The CDR3 sequence is CASSQDFGRGRDEQYF. For the CDR3, the DNA is TGCGCCAGCAGCCAAGATTTTGGCAGGGGGAGGGACGAGCAGTACTTC.

The rearrangement links TRBV3-1 to TRBJ1-1; 9 nucleotides agree with TRBD1. V was clipped by 4 bases and J by 4 bases; unmatched bases: 10. The V gene's germline CDR1 is LGHDT and CDR2 YNNKEL (reference sequence). The CDR3 has 16 amino acids. Here the CDR3 reads CASSRIGTGSGTEAFF. CDR3 DNA sequence: TGTGCCAGCAGCCGAATCGGGACAGGGAGCGGCACTGAAGCTTTCTTT.

This clonotype was seen a few times. This chain joins TRBV4-1 and TRBJ1-6; D is undetermined. Germline CDR1 is MGHRA and CDR2 is YSYEKL. The CDR3 covers 16 residues. V shed 4 bases and J shed 6 bases, with 16 bases lying between them. The CDR3 DNA follows: TGCGCCAGCAGCCTCCGCGTGATAGCATCTAATTCACCCCTCCACTTT. It is translated as CASSLRVIASNSPLHF.

The chain has TRBV6-2 or TRBV6-3 and TRBJ1-2, with TRBD1 identical over 7 bases. V gave up 3 bases and J gave up 0 bases; unmatched junction bases: 4. The CDR3 spans 15 residues. From germline, CDR1 is MNHEY and CDR2 SVGEGT. CDR3 amino acids: CASSYRTGANYGYTF. Written as DNA, the CDR3 is TGTGCCAGCAGTTATCGGACAGGAGCTAACTATGGCTACACCTTC.

This clonotype was detected a few times. The genes are TRBV9 and TRBJ1-1, with TRBD1 as a possible D gene (5 bases). Trimming left V 6 bases short and J 2 bases short, with 14 bases between. The CDR3 length is 14 residues. The germline CDR1 and CDR2 sequences are SGDLS and YYNGEE. The CDR3 protein is CASTRGRLNTEAFF. DNA for the CDR3: TGTGCCAGCACGAGGGGCAGACTAAACACTGAAGCTTTCTTT.

The chain has TRBV4-2 and TRBJ2-3; 11 bases agree with TRBD2. The germline V gene has CDR1 LGHNA and CDR2 YNFKEQ. This CDR3 is 19 amino acids long. J gave up 9 bases and V 0 bases, and 17 bases lay outside the gene matches. The CDR3 loop is CASSQEDRGLAATPVTQYF. CDR3 nucleotides: TGTGCCAGCAGCCAAGAAGATAGGGGACTAGCGGCTACCCCGGTGACGCAGTATTTT.

This clonotype came up a few times. The gene calls are TRBV20-1 and TRBJ1-2; D is unresolved. This CDR3 is 9 amino acids long. Germline V lookup: CDR1 DFQATT, CDR2 SNEGSKA (reference sequence). V lost 5 bases and J lost 8, with 6 bases in between. CDR3 protein: CSALNGYTF. The CDR3 nucleotides are TGCAGTGCTCTAAACGGCTACACCTTC.

This clonotype has just a few counts. The rearrangement links TRBV20-1 to TRBJ2-5; no definite D call. The CDR3 loop spans 12 amino acids. V shed 1 base and J shed 3 bases, with 6 bases lying between them. Germline CDR1 and CDR2: DFQATT and SNEGSKA (reference sequence). CDR3 nucleotide sequence: TGCAGTGCTAGAGTTGGGAAAGAGACCCAGTACTTC. Translation: CSARVGKETQYF.

This clonotype was picked up a small number of times. DNA for the CDR3: TGTGCCAGCAGTTTTGGCGGGGGGACCTACGAGCAGTACTTC. Translated: CASSFGGGTYEQYF. The chain employs TRBV27 and TRBJ2-7; 8 bases match TRBD2. CDR1 is MNHEY, CDR2 SMNVEV, per germline (reference sequence). Trimming at V came to 3 bases and at J to 2 bases, leaving 3 bases not matched to a gene. The CDR3 is 14 amino acids.

This sequence joins TRBV11-2 and TRBJ2-2; 7 bases fit TRBD1. The V segment lost 5 bases and the J segment 1 base; nucleotides outside the gene matches: 7. CDR3 size: 16 residues. Germline CDR1 is SGHAT and CDR2 is FQNNGV. CDR3 nucleotides: TGTGCCAGCAGCACGGACAGGAGAAAGAACACCGGGGAGCTGTTTTTT. Amino acid sequence: CASSTDRRKNTGELFF.

The rearrangement uses TRBV20-1 and TRBJ1-2, with D possibly matching TRBD1 (6 bases). CDR3 size: 13 residues. Deletions cut 0 bases from V and 13 bases from J, with 18 bases between. Germline V gene sequence: CDR1 DFQATT, CDR2 SNEGSKA (reference sequence). For the CDR3, the DNA is TGCAGTGCTAGAGAAACCCGACTGAAGGGGGTCACCTTC. Its translation is CSARETRLKGVTF.

The chain carries TRBV12-3 or TRBV12-4 and TRBJ2-7; either TRBD1 or TRBD2 may fit D (5 bases each). Trimming cost V 6 bases and J 1 base, with 19 bases left between them. This CDR3 is 16 amino acids long. The CDR3 bases are TGTGCCAGCAGCTTCGAGGGGTACTCCCGTTCCTACGAGCAGTACTTC. It codes for CASSFEGYSRSYEQYF.

This clonotype appeared a few times. The CDR3 is CASRDTGDPSYNEQFF. The CDR3 DNA reads TGTGCCAGCAGGGATACAGGGGACCCCTCCTACAATGAGCAGTTCTTC. V is TRBV7-9 and J is TRBJ2-1, with 7 bases fitting TRBD1. After removal of 6 bases from V and 0 bases from J, the junction contained 8 bases not matched to a gene. The CDR3 has 16 residues. CDR1 is SEHNR and CDR2 is FQNEAQ in the germline V gene (reference sequence).

V and J are TRBV5-1 and TRBJ2-5; 7 bases match TRBD2. The CDR3 runs 15 residues. With 1 base clipped from V and 2 bases from J, the junction kept 5 bases outside the gene matches. Germline CDR1 reads SGHRS; CDR2 reads YFSETQ. CDR3 residues: CASSLSLAAQETQYF. CDR3 nucleotides: TGCGCCAGCAGCTTGAGCCTAGCGGCTCAAGAGACCCAGTACTTC.

The chain has TRBV5-6 and TRBJ2-5; TRBD1 aligns across 10 bases. The germline gives CDR1 SGHDT, CDR2 YYEEEE. V lost 3 bases, J lost 1 base, and 12 bases stayed unmatched. The CDR3 runs 18 residues. CDR3 sequence: CASSSLTGTGEFQETQYF. In DNA form, the CDR3 reads TGTGCCAGCAGCTCCCTAACCGGGACAGGGGAATTCCAAGAGACCCAGTACTTC. The whole variable domain, filled in from reference TRBV5-6 and TRBJ2-5, reads DAGVTQSPTHLIKTRGQQVTLRCSPKSGHDTVSWYQQALGQGPQFIFQYYEEEERQRGNFPDRFSGHQFPNYSSELNVNALLLGDSALYLCASSSLTGTGEFQETQYFGPGTRLLVL.

About this clonotype: Germline and junction disagree at one end, which may indicate a read error. The rearrangement links TRBV2 to TRBJ2-7, with D tentatively TRBD2 (6 bases). The V gene's germline CDR1 is SNHLY and CDR2 FYNNEI. CDR3 length: 13 amino acids. The CDR3 bases are TGTGCAAGCAACGGAGGGGTCGCCTACGAGCAGTACTTC. Residues: CASNGGVAYEQYF.

This clonotype was detected ten times or more. The chain uses TRBV24-1 and TRBJ1-5; 7 bases fit TRBD1. Germline V CDR1 and CDR2: KGHDR, SFDVKD. The CDR3 extends over 14 amino acids. V trimming: 4 bases; J trimming: 11 bases; junction bases outside the gene matches: 10. In DNA, the CDR3 is TGTGCCACCAGTGACTCGACAGGGCCGTCTGCCCAGCATTTT. Residues: CATSDSTGPSAQHF.

A few counts support this clonotype. The chain recombines TRBV5-1 with TRBJ1-5; D unclear. The V gene lost 0 bases and the J gene lost 6 bases, with 7 bases spanning the gap. Germline V CDR1 and CDR2: SGHRS, YFSETQ. This CDR3 has 13 amino acids. The CDR3 coding sequence is TGCGCCAGCAGCTTGGGGGTCAGTCAGCCCCAGCATTTT. Amino acids: CASSLGVSQPQHF.

This clonotype showed up just a few times. The chain recombines TRBV7-9 with TRBJ2-2; 14 positions match TRBD2. CDR1 and CDR2 (germline): SEHNR, FQNEAQ (reference sequence). The trim removed 5 bases at V and 2 bases at J, leaving 4 bases unmatched. This CDR3 is 17 amino acids long. Here the CDR3 reads CASSLTSGRGNTGELFF. The DNA of the CDR3 is TGTGCCAGCAGCCTGACTAGCGGGAGGGGTAACACCGGGGAGCTGTTTTTT.

In its sample, this clonotype was seen many times. The CDR3 nucleotides are TGTGCCAGCTCACCACGGGCGGGAATCGACTCCTACGAGCAGTACTTC. This sequence encodes CASSPRAGIDSYEQYF. This chain joins TRBV18 and TRBJ2-7; tentative D call: TRBD2 (6 bases). Germline V gene lookup returns CDR1 KGHSH and CDR2 LQKENI. The CDR3 covers 16 residues. V shed 1 base and J shed 0 bases, with 13 bases lying between them.

The genes are TRBV30 and TRBJ2-2; tentatively, D is TRBD1 or TRBD2 (6 bases each). Germline lookup yields CDR1 GTSNPN and CDR2 SVGIG (reference sequence). V lost 5 bases, J lost 5 bases, and 18 bases lay in between. The CDR3 is 15 amino acids. CDR3 DNA sequence: TGTGCCTGGGGCCTCGGGGGCATCGGGACCGGGGAGCTGTTTTTT. Translated, it gives CAWGLGGIGTGELFF.

The CDR3 here is CASSQDQGGQKLFF. In nucleotides, the CDR3 is TGCGCCAGCAGCCAAGATCAGGGAGGGCAGAAACTGTTTTTT. This sequence joins TRBV4-1 and TRBJ1-4, with a weak D call TRBD1 (5 bases). The germline V and J ends were trimmed by 0 bases and 11 bases, with 13 bases remaining between them. The V gene's germline CDR1 is MGHRA and CDR2 YSYEKL. This CDR3 spans 14 amino acids.

This clonotype was seen a handful of times. This chain connects TRBV3-1 to TRBJ2-7; maybe TRBD2 (5 bases). The CDR3 is made up of 13 amino acids. Per germline, CDR1 LGHDT and CDR2 YNNKEL (reference sequence). V shed 2 bases and J shed 2 bases, with 7 bases lying between them. CDR3 coding DNA: TGTGCCAGCAGCCAAAGCGGAACCTACGAGCAGTACTTC. Translating gives CASSQSGTYEQYF.

This clonotype was counted a few times. CDR3 bases: TGCAGTGCTAGAGATCACCGGGAGGCCACAGATACGCAGTATTTT. This sequence encodes CSARDHREATDTQYF. The chain joins TRBV20-1 to TRBJ2-3, with 7 positions matching TRBD2. The CDR3 runs to 15 residues. CDR1 and CDR2 (germline): DFQATT, SNEGSKA (reference sequence). V trimming: 0 bases; J trimming: 2 bases; junction bases outside the gene matches: 5.